A single sample gave rise to the 31 T cell receptor beta chains below, sequenced in a study of identical twins (dated by TCRdb to the mid-2010s). The library was prepared using 5' RACE. This sample was sequenced with an Illumina HiSeq 2000. TCRdb itself trimmed the public reads at Q25 with fastp, ran MiXCR and retained productive beta chains. Rows with one shared CDR3 protein collapse into an entry with the most common genes and DNA. The sample table lists over 550,000 distinct CDR3 sequences, 7% to 7.5% of them with a count of one. Roughly 1.5% of the sample lies in the top ten. The same sample was also studied in work on yellow fever vaccine responses in identical twins.

The sample comprised PBMCs. The receptors come from a woman in her late teens or twenties in good health.

This chain joins TRBV10-3 and TRBJ2-5; D unresolved. Deletions cut 1 base from V and 3 bases from J, with 6 bases between. CDR1 is ENHRY and CDR2 is SYGVKD in the germline V gene. CDR3 length: 13 residues. CDR3 amino acids: CAISEYRKETQYF. The CDR3 bases are TGTGCCATCAGTGAGTATCGGAAAGAGACCCAGTACTTC.

The chain employs TRBV24-1 and TRBJ2-3; D call uncertain. The V end was cut by 4 bases, the J end by 6 bases, with 10 bases between. This CDR3 has 13 amino acids. CDR1 is KGHDR, CDR2 SFDVKD, per germline. As DNA, the CDR3 is TGTGCCACCAGTGACGGTCCCCTTGATACGCAGTATTTT. Its protein product is CATSDGPLDTQYF.

This chain links TRBV29-1 with TRBJ2-2; unclear D gene. V shed 4 bases and J shed 6 bases, with 12 bases lying between them. This CDR3 region has 13 residues. CDR1 SQVTM and CDR2 ANQGSEA come from the germline V gene. CDR3 residues: CSVATSGPGELFF. The CDR3, as DNA: TGCAGCGTTGCGACCTCCGGTCCCGGGGAGCTGTTTTTT.

This clonotype has only a few counts. The V call is TRBV5-5, the J call TRBJ2-1; TRBD2 agrees at 9 bases. V shed 2 bases and J 2 bases; nucleotides not matched to a gene: 8. The CDR3 sequence is 17 residues long. CDR1 SGHKS and CDR2 YYEKEE come from the germline V gene (reference sequence). As DNA, the CDR3 is TGTGCCAGCAGCTTCGGCGCGGGGGGGCAGGCCTACAATGAGCAGTTCTTC. This sequence encodes CASSFGAGGQAYNEQFF.

The rearrangement uses TRBV4-1 and TRBJ1-1; D may be TRBD1 (5 bases). The CDR3 runs to 15 residues. Trimming removed 3 bases at V and 1 base at J, with 12 bases between. CDR1 MGHRA and CDR2 YSYEKL come from the germline V gene. The CDR3 DNA reads as TGCGCCAGCAGCCAGCAGGGACGGCAGAACACTGAAGCTTTCTTT. The encoded protein is CASSQQGRQNTEAFF.

This clonotype has ten or more counts. V usage is TRBV12-3 or TRBV12-4 and J usage is TRBJ1-1; tentative D call: TRBD1 (5 bases). V was trimmed by 5 bases and J by 5 bases, leaving 15 bases between them. This CDR3 is 14 amino acids long. The CDR3 is CASSTRGAMTEAFF. The CDR3 DNA reads as TGTGCCAGCAGTACAAGGGGCGCGATGACTGAAGCTTTCTTT.

In its sample, this clonotype was seen a few times. The chain uses TRBV4-2 and TRBJ2-2; D uncertain. The V gene's germline CDR1 is LGHNA and CDR2 YNFKEQ. The CDR3 runs to 14 residues. V shed 0 bases and J shed 6 bases, with 8 bases lying between them. Here the CDR3 reads CASSQEFGPGELFF. For the CDR3, the DNA is TGTGCCAGCAGCCAAGAATTCGGACCCGGGGAGCTGTTTTTT.

This clonotype was recorded a few times. The chain recombines TRBV6-5 with TRBJ1-1, with D perhaps TRBD1 (5 bases). CDR1 and CDR2 from the germline V gene are MNHEY and SVGAGI. The CDR3 runs to 11 residues. The V end lost 8 bases, the J end lost 6 bases, and 10 bases lay between the germline ends. CDR3 sequence: CASPRGSEAFF. The DNA for the CDR3 is TGTGCCAGCCCCCGGGGGTCTGAAGCTTTCTTT.

This clonotype was observed a few times. The V gene is TRBV5-6, the J gene TRBJ2-3, with 7 positions matching TRBD1. V was pared by 4 bases and J by 9 bases, with 2 bases of the junction left unmatched. The CDR3 length is 11 residues. The germline V gene encodes CDR1 SGHDT and CDR2 YYEEEE. CDR3 nucleotides: TGTGCCAGCAGCACGGACAGGACGCAGTATTTT. Its protein is CASSTDRTQYF.

The chain carries TRBV24-1 and TRBJ2-7, with D unclear. V dropped 5 bases and J dropped 4 bases, with 8 bases sitting between them. Per the germline V gene, CDR1 is KGHDR and CDR2 is SFDVKD. The CDR3 is 12 amino acids. CDR3 coding DNA: TGTGCCACCAGTGGAAGTGGGTACGAGCAGTACTTC. Translated, it gives CATSGSGYEQYF.

The chain is built from TRBV5-1 and TRBJ1-6; D unresolved. This CDR3 is 16 amino acids long. Germline CDR1 is SGHRS and CDR2 is YFSETQ. The V end was cut by 0 bases, the J end by 0 bases, with 7 bases between. The CDR3 reads CASSLVRSSYNSPLHF. The CDR3 DNA follows: TGCGCCAGCAGCTTGGTCAGGAGCTCCTATAATTCACCCCTCCACTTT. Variable domain in full (rest from reference TRBV5-1 and TRBJ1-6): KAGVTQTPRYLIKTRGQQVTLSCSPISGHRSVSWYQQTPGQGLQFLFEYFSETQRNKGNFPGRFSGRQFSNSRSEMNVSTLELGDSALYLCASSLVRSSYNSPLHFGNGTRLTVT.

Many counts were recorded for this clonotype. V is TRBV6-5 and J is TRBJ1-1, with 8 bases matching TRBD1. CDR3 length: 16 amino acids. The germline gives CDR1 MNHEY, CDR2 SVGAGI. Trimming took 2 bases from V and 4 from J; bases not matched to a gene: 9. The CDR3 nucleotides read TGTGCCAGCAGTTACGGTCCCGGGACAGGACTCACTGAAGCTTTCTTT. It specifies CASSYGPGTGLTEAFF.

This clonotype was counted between two and nine times. V is TRBV7-8 and J is TRBJ2-7; 9 bases line up with TRBD1. Trimming at V came to 2 bases and at J to 6 bases, leaving 8 bases not matched to a gene. Germline CDR1 and CDR2: SGHVS and FQNEAQ. The CDR3 totals 15 residues. CDR3 amino acids: CASSLIKTGGSEQYF. CDR3 bases: TGTGCCAGCAGCTTAATAAAAACAGGGGGCTCCGAGCAGTACTTC.

The chain joins TRBV18 to TRBJ2-1; 13 bases are shared with TRBD2. The length of the CDR3 is 17 residues. Germline CDR1 reads KGHSH; CDR2 reads LQKENI. After removal of 0 bases from V and 8 bases from J, the junction contained 7 bases not matched to a gene. As DNA, the CDR3 is TGTGCCAGCTCACCACCCCCACGACTAGCGGGGGGCGATGAGCAGTTCTTC. Its translation is CASSPPPRLAGGDEQFF.

The V call is TRBV25-1, the J call TRBJ2-7; TRBD1 agrees at 10 bases. J lost 4 bases, V lost 4 bases, and 13 bases had no gene match. In germline, CDR1 is MGHDK, CDR2 SYGVNS. The CDR3 has 17 amino acids. The CDR3 sequence: CASSGQGQGRANYEQYF. In nucleotides, the CDR3 is TGTGCCAGCAGTGGCCAGGGACAGGGGAGAGCTAATTACGAGCAGTACTTC.

This clonotype was seen just once. A clone one base away is much larger, so this may be a read error. Here the CDR3 omits its conserved ending phenylalanine or tryptophan, so a read error is the likely source. The CDR3 protein is CASSSLAGDDEQYL. The CDR3 DNA is TGTGCCAGCTCGTCCTTAGCGGGAGATGACGAGCAGTACCTC. The V call is TRBV14, the J call TRBJ2-7, with 9 bases aligning to TRBD2. V was clipped by 8 bases and J by 5 bases; unmatched bases: 10. Germline assignment: CDR1 SGHDN and CDR2 FVKESK. The CDR3 length is 14 residues.

This clonotype appeared many times. The chain recombines TRBV12-3 or TRBV12-4 with TRBJ2-5; 7 nucleotides match TRBD1. The CDR3 has 14 amino acids. The V gene end was trimmed by 6 bases and the J gene end by 2 bases; junction bases not matched to a gene: 6. CDR3 bases: TGTGCCAGCAGCATAGACAGGGTTCAAGAGACCCAGTACTTC. Its protein product is CASSIDRVQETQYF.

The chain's CDR3 is CASSLARGLQGGANVLTF. In DNA, the CDR3 is TGTGCCAGCAGCTTGGCCCGGGGGCTCCAAGGTGGGGCCAACGTCCTGACTTTC. The rearrangement links TRBV5-6 to TRBJ2-6, with D perhaps assigned TRBD1 or TRBD2 (6 bases each). From germline, CDR1 is SGHDT and CDR2 YYEEEE. V dropped 0 bases and J dropped 3 bases, with 16 bases sitting between them. The CDR3 runs 18 residues.

This clonotype has only a few counts. This sequence joins TRBV14 and TRBJ1-2; D is possibly TRBD1 (6 bases). Germline-derived CDR1 and CDR2 are SGHDN and FVKESK. The V and J ends lost 0 bases and 7 bases respectively, with 12 bases between them. The CDR3 runs to 14 residues. The CDR3 reads CASSQERGRGGYTF. DNA of the CDR3: TGTGCCAGCAGCCAAGAGCGGGGGCGCGGTGGCTACACCTTC.

This clonotype was seen repeatedly, ten times or more. The chain joins TRBV7-9 to TRBJ2-5; no clear D. This CDR3 is built from 11 residues. Germline CDR1 reads SEHNR; CDR2 reads FQNEAQ (reference sequence). V dropped 7 bases and J dropped 5 bases, with 8 bases sitting between them. The CDR3 nucleotides are TGTGCCAGCACCGGTACGGAGACCCAGTACTTC. It encodes CASTGTETQYF.

This clonotype was counted between two and nine times. The chain recombines TRBV2 with TRBJ1-3; 10 nucleotides match TRBD1. Germline trimming cut 7 bases from V and 6 bases from J; bases unmatched to any gene: 9. The CDR3 is made up of 15 amino acids. The V gene's germline CDR1 is SNHLY and CDR2 FYNNEI. The CDR3 sequence is CASITTGGQANTIYF. Written as DNA, the CDR3 is TGTGCCAGCATTACGACAGGGGGCCAAGCAAACACCATATATTTT.

This chain links TRBV27 with TRBJ1-4; TRBD1 matches 8 bases. Germline V gene sequence: CDR1 MNHEY, CDR2 SMNVEV (reference sequence). The CDR3 is 14 amino acids. J lost 7 bases, V lost 7 bases, and 8 bases had no gene match. CDR3 protein: CASTGTGSGEKLFF. CDR3 sequence (DNA): TGTGCCAGCACCGGGACAGGCTCAGGTGAAAAACTGTTTTTT.

There are many counts of this clonotype. The chain joins TRBV5-1 to TRBJ2-4; D unresolved. Trimming pared 7 bases from V and 0 bases from J, leaving 14 bases between. In germline, CDR1 is SGHRS, CDR2 YFSETQ. This CDR3 region has 15 residues. CDR3: CASLAGSLAKNIQYF. In nucleotides, the CDR3 is TGCGCCAGCCTGGCCGGCAGTCTAGCCAAAAACATTCAGTACTTC.

This clonotype was detected many times. The rearrangement uses TRBV3-1 and TRBJ2-3; D is uncertain. V lost 4 bases and J lost 0, with 17 bases in between. CDR3 length equals 17 residues. Per germline, CDR1 LGHDT and CDR2 YNNKEL (reference sequence). The CDR3 bases are TGTGCCAGCAGCCTAATGGGGTCTATTGCTAGCACAGATACGCAGTATTTT. Protein product: CASSLMGSIASTDTQYF.

This clonotype occurred many times. The rearrangement joins TRBV5-1 to TRBJ2-3; 9 nucleotides match TRBD2. The CDR3 has 14 amino acids. With 6 bases clipped from V and 4 bases from J, the junction kept 6 bases outside the gene matches. The germline V gene has CDR1 SGHRS and CDR2 YFSETQ. CDR3 loop: CASTGLASADTQYF. CDR3 bases: TGCGCCAGCACCGGACTAGCGAGTGCAGATACGCAGTATTTT.

There are many counts of this clonotype. The chain uses TRBV2 and TRBJ1-1, with a weak D call TRBD1 (6 bases). The CDR3 loop spans 13 amino acids. CDR1 and CDR2 (germline): SNHLY, FYNNEI. Trimming stripped 7 bases from V and 4 bases from J, with 13 bases between. Written as DNA, the CDR3 is TGTGCCAGCACACAGGGCCAGCGCACTGAAGCTTTCTTT. It encodes CASTQGQRTEAFF.

This clonotype was seen ten or more times. The chain links TRBV5-5 to TRBJ2-2; D is ambiguous. The germline V gene has CDR1 SGHKS and CDR2 YYEKEE (reference sequence). There are 14 residues in the CDR3. Deletions cut 1 base from V and 1 base from J, with 5 bases between. The CDR3 DNA is TGTGCCAGCAGCTTGTTTGGGAACACCGGGGAGCTGTTTTTT. It is translated as CASSLFGNTGELFF.

This clonotype was counted many times. The rearrangement uses TRBV12-3 or TRBV12-4 and TRBJ2-2; D possibly corresponds to TRBD1 (5 bases). This CDR3 has 14 residues. The germline V and J ends were trimmed by 3 bases and 5 bases, with 10 bases remaining between them. The CDR3 region is CASSFGARTGELFF. CDR3 in DNA: TGTGCCAGCAGTTTTGGGGCTCGGACCGGGGAGCTGTTTTTT.

This clonotype was seen at least ten times. The gene calls are TRBV12-3 or TRBV12-4 and TRBJ1-2; D is possibly TRBD1 (5 bases). CDR3 size: 13 residues. V lost 2 bases to trimming and J lost 5 bases, with 9 bases between them. The CDR3 spells CASSLWQGYGYTF. The CDR3 DNA sequence: TGTGCCAGCAGTTTATGGCAGGGATATGGCTACACCTTC.

The table lists this clonotype with a few counts. The gene calls are TRBV12-5 and TRBJ2-2; D is possibly TRBD1 (6 bases). The CDR3 runs 15 residues. Per germline, CDR1 LGHNT and CDR2 FRNRAP. With 10 bases removed from V and 7 bases from J, the gap between germline ends came to 22 bases. CDR3 in amino acids: CAIKDQGFSGGELFF. The CDR3 nucleotides are TGTGCTATAAAGGACCAGGGGTTCTCGGGCGGGGAGCTGTTTTTT.

This clonotype was counted ten times or more. V and J are TRBV29-1 and TRBJ2-3, with D possibly matching TRBD2 (5 bases). With 6 bases removed from V and 1 base from J, the gap between germline ends came to 11 bases. Germline V CDR1 and CDR2: SQVTM, ANQGSEA. The length of the CDR3 is 13 residues. The CDR3 reads CSVEPGGTDTQYF. CDR3 sequence (DNA): TGCAGCGTAGAACCCGGGGGCACAGATACGCAGTATTTT.